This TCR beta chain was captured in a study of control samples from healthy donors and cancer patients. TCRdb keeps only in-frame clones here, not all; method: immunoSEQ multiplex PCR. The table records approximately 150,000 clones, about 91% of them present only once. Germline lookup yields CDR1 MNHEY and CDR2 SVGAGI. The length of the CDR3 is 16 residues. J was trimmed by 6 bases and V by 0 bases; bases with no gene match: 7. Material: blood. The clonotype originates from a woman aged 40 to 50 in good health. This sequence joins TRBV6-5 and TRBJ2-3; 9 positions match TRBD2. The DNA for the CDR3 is TGTGCCAGCAGTTACTCGCGGCTAGCGGGGCGGGATACGCAGTATTTT. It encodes CASSYSRLAGRDTQYF.